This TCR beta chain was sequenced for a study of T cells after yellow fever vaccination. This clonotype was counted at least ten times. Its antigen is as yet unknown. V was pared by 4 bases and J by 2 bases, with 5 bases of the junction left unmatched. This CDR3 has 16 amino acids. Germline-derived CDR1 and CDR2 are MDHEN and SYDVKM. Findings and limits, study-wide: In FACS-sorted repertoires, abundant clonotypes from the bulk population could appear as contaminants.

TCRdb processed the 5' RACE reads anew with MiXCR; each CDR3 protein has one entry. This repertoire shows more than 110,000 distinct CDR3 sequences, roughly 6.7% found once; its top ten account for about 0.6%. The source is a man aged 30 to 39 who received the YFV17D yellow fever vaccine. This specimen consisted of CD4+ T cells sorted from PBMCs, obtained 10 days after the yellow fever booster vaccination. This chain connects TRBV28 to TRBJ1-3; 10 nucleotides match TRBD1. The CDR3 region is CASSSTGTGAGNTIYF. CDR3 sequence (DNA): TGTGCCAGCAGTTCTACCGGGACAGGGGCTGGAAACACCATATATTTT.